This T cell receptor (beta chain) was documented in a study of T cell responses to AZD1222 COVID-19 vaccine. Study findings and constraints: Rises in breadth and depth of Spike-specific TCRs came after two AZD1222 doses. Vaccine-related CD4 TCRs covered spike, predominating at 160-218 and 743-854. A mostly white British donor set with more females was recruited, and clonal diversity was possibly underestimated.

Concerning this clone itself: Its target is unknown.

Sequenced by immunoSEQ multiplex PCR; TCRdb stores in-frame clones only, minus some. The sample carries over 150,000 clones, about 92% recorded once. V lost 2 bases to trimming and J lost 9 bases, with 14 bases between them. In germline, CDR1 is GTSNPN, CDR2 SVGIG (reference sequence). The length of the CDR3 is 14 residues. Sequenced here: peripheral blood, sampled on day 0 of MenACWY control vaccination. This TCR was sampled from an adult in good health. This chain joins TRBV30 and TRBJ1-6; D is possibly TRBD1 (5 bases). The CDR3 DNA reads as TGTGCCTGGAGTCCGACAGACTTTACTTCACCCCTCCACTTT. It yields the protein CAWSPTDFTSPLHF.